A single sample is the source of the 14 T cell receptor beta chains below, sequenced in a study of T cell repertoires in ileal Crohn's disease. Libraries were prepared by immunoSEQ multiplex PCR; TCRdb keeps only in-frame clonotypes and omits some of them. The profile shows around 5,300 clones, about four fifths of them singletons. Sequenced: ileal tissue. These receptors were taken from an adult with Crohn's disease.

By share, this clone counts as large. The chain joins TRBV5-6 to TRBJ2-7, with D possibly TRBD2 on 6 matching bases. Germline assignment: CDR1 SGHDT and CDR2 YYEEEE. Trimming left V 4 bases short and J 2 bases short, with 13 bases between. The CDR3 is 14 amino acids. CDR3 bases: TGTGCCAGCAGCCTCGGGACTGCCACCTACGAGCAGTACTTC. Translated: CASSLGTATYEQYF.

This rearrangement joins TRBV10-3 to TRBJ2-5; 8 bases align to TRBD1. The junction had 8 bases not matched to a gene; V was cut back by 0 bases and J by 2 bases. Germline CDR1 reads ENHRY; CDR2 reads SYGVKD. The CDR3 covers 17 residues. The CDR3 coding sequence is TGTGCCATCAGTGAGTCGCCCGGGACAGGACCGCAAGAGACCCAGTACTTC. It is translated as CAISESPGTGPQETQYF.

This CDR3 reads CAWSARAGASYEQYF. The DNA for the CDR3 is TGTGCCTGGAGTGCGCGGGCAGGGGCCTCCTACGAGCAGTACTTC. The chain combines TRBV30 with TRBJ2-7, with a tentative D call TRBD1 (6 bases). V lost 1 base and J lost 0, with 13 bases in between. The germline V gene encodes CDR1 GTSNPN and CDR2 SVGIG (reference sequence). The CDR3 contains 15 residues.

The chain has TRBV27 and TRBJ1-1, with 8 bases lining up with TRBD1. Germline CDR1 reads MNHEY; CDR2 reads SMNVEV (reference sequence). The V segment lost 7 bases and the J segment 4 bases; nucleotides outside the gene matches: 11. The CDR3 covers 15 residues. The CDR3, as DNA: TGTGCCAGCAAACCAATACAGGGGGTGCGCACTGAAGCTTTCTTT. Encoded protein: CASKPIQGVRTEAFF.

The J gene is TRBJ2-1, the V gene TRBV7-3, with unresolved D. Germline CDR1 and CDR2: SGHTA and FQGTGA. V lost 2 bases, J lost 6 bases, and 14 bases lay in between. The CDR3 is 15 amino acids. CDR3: CASSLERLVGNEQFF. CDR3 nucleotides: TGTGCCAGCAGCTTAGAGAGGCTAGTGGGCAATGAGCAGTTCTTC.

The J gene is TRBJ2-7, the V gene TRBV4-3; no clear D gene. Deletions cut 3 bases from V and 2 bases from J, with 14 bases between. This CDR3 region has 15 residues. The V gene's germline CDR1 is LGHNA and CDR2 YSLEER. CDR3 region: CASSQEQSETYEQYF. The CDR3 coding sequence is TGCGCCAGCAGCCAGGAGCAGAGTGAAACCTACGAGCAGTACTTC.

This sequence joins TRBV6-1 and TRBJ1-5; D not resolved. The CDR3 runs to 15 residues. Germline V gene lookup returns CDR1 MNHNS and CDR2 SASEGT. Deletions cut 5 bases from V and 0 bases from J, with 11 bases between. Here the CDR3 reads CASSTENHSNQPQHF. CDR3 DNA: TGTGCCAGCAGTACAGAGAATCATAGCAATCAGCCCCAGCATTTT.

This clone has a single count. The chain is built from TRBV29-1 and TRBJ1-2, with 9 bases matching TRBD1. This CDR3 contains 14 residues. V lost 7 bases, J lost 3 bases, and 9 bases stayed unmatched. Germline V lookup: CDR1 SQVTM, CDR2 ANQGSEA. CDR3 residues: CSAGGGQGYYGYTF. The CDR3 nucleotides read TGCAGCGCCGGAGGGGGACAGGGATACTATGGCTACACCTTC.

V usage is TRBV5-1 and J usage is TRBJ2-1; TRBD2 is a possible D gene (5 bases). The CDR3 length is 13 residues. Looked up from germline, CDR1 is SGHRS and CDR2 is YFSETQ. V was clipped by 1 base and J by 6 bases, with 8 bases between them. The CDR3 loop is CASSLRRGNEQFF. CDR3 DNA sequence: TGCGCCAGCAGCTTGCGACGGGGCAATGAGCAGTTCTTC.

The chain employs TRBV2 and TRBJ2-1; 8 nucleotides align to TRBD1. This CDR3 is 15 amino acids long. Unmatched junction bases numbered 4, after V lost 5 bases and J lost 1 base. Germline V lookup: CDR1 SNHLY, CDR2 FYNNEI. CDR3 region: CASSTRTGSYNEQFF. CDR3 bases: TGTGCCAGCAGTACCCGGACAGGGTCCTACAATGAGCAGTTCTTC.

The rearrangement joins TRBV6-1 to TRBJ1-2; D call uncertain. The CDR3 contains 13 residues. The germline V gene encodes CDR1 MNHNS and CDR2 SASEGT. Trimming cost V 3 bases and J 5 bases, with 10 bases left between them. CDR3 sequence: CASSERVGYGYTF. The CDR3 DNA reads TGTGCCAGCAGTGAGCGGGTCGGGTATGGCTACACCTTC.

The CDR3 sequence: CASSLSPWTSGYEQYF. CDR3 bases: TGTGCCAGCAGTTTATCCCCTTGGACTAGCGGATACGAGCAGTACTTC. V and J are TRBV27 and TRBJ2-7, with 10 bases fitting TRBD2. Per the germline V gene, CDR1 is MNHEY and CDR2 is SMNVEV (reference sequence). The CDR3 totals 16 residues. V trimming: 0 bases; J trimming: 4 bases; junction bases outside the gene matches: 6.

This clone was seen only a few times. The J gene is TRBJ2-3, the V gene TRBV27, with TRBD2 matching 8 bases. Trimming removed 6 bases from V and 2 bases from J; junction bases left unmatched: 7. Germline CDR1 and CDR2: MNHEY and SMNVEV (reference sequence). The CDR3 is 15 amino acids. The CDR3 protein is CASRREATFTDTQYF. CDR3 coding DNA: TGTGCCAGCAGGCGGGAGGCCACATTCACAGATACGCAGTATTTT.

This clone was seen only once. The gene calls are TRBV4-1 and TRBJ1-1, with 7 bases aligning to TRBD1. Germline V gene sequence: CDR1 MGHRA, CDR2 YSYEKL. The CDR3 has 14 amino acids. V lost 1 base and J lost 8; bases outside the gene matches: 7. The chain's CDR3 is CASSQGRDSLEAFF. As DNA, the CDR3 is TGCGCCAGCAGCCAAGGCCGGGACAGCCTCGAAGCTTTCTTT.